What follows is one T cell receptor beta chain and its context. This sample stems from a study of blood T cell repertoires in COVID-19. In the study overall: T cells, B-cell-depleted T cells, or PBMCs supplied cDNA or gDNA.

Per the authors' pipeline: Quantification of nucleated cells was approximated via reference gene primer amplification. The assay was immunoSEQ multiplex PCR, and TCRdb's table has in-frame clones only and misses some. V, J and clone size were drawn from that table, and D and trimming were deduced from the DNA. The data hold a few hundred thousand clones, with around 86% observed a single time. This TCR derives from a man aged 50 to 59 with acute or convalescent COVID-19. The source material was peripheral blood.

The CDR3 loop is CAWVPGTAYTDTQYF. The CDR3, as DNA: TGTGCCTGGGTCCCTGGGACAGCCTACACAGATACGCAGTATTTT. The chain combines TRBV30 with TRBJ2-3, with 7 bases matching TRBD1. The J segment lost 2 bases and the V segment lost 5 bases, leaving 10 bases of the junction unmatched. The CDR3 spans 15 residues. CDR1 and CDR2 from the germline V gene are GTSNPN and SVGIG (reference sequence).